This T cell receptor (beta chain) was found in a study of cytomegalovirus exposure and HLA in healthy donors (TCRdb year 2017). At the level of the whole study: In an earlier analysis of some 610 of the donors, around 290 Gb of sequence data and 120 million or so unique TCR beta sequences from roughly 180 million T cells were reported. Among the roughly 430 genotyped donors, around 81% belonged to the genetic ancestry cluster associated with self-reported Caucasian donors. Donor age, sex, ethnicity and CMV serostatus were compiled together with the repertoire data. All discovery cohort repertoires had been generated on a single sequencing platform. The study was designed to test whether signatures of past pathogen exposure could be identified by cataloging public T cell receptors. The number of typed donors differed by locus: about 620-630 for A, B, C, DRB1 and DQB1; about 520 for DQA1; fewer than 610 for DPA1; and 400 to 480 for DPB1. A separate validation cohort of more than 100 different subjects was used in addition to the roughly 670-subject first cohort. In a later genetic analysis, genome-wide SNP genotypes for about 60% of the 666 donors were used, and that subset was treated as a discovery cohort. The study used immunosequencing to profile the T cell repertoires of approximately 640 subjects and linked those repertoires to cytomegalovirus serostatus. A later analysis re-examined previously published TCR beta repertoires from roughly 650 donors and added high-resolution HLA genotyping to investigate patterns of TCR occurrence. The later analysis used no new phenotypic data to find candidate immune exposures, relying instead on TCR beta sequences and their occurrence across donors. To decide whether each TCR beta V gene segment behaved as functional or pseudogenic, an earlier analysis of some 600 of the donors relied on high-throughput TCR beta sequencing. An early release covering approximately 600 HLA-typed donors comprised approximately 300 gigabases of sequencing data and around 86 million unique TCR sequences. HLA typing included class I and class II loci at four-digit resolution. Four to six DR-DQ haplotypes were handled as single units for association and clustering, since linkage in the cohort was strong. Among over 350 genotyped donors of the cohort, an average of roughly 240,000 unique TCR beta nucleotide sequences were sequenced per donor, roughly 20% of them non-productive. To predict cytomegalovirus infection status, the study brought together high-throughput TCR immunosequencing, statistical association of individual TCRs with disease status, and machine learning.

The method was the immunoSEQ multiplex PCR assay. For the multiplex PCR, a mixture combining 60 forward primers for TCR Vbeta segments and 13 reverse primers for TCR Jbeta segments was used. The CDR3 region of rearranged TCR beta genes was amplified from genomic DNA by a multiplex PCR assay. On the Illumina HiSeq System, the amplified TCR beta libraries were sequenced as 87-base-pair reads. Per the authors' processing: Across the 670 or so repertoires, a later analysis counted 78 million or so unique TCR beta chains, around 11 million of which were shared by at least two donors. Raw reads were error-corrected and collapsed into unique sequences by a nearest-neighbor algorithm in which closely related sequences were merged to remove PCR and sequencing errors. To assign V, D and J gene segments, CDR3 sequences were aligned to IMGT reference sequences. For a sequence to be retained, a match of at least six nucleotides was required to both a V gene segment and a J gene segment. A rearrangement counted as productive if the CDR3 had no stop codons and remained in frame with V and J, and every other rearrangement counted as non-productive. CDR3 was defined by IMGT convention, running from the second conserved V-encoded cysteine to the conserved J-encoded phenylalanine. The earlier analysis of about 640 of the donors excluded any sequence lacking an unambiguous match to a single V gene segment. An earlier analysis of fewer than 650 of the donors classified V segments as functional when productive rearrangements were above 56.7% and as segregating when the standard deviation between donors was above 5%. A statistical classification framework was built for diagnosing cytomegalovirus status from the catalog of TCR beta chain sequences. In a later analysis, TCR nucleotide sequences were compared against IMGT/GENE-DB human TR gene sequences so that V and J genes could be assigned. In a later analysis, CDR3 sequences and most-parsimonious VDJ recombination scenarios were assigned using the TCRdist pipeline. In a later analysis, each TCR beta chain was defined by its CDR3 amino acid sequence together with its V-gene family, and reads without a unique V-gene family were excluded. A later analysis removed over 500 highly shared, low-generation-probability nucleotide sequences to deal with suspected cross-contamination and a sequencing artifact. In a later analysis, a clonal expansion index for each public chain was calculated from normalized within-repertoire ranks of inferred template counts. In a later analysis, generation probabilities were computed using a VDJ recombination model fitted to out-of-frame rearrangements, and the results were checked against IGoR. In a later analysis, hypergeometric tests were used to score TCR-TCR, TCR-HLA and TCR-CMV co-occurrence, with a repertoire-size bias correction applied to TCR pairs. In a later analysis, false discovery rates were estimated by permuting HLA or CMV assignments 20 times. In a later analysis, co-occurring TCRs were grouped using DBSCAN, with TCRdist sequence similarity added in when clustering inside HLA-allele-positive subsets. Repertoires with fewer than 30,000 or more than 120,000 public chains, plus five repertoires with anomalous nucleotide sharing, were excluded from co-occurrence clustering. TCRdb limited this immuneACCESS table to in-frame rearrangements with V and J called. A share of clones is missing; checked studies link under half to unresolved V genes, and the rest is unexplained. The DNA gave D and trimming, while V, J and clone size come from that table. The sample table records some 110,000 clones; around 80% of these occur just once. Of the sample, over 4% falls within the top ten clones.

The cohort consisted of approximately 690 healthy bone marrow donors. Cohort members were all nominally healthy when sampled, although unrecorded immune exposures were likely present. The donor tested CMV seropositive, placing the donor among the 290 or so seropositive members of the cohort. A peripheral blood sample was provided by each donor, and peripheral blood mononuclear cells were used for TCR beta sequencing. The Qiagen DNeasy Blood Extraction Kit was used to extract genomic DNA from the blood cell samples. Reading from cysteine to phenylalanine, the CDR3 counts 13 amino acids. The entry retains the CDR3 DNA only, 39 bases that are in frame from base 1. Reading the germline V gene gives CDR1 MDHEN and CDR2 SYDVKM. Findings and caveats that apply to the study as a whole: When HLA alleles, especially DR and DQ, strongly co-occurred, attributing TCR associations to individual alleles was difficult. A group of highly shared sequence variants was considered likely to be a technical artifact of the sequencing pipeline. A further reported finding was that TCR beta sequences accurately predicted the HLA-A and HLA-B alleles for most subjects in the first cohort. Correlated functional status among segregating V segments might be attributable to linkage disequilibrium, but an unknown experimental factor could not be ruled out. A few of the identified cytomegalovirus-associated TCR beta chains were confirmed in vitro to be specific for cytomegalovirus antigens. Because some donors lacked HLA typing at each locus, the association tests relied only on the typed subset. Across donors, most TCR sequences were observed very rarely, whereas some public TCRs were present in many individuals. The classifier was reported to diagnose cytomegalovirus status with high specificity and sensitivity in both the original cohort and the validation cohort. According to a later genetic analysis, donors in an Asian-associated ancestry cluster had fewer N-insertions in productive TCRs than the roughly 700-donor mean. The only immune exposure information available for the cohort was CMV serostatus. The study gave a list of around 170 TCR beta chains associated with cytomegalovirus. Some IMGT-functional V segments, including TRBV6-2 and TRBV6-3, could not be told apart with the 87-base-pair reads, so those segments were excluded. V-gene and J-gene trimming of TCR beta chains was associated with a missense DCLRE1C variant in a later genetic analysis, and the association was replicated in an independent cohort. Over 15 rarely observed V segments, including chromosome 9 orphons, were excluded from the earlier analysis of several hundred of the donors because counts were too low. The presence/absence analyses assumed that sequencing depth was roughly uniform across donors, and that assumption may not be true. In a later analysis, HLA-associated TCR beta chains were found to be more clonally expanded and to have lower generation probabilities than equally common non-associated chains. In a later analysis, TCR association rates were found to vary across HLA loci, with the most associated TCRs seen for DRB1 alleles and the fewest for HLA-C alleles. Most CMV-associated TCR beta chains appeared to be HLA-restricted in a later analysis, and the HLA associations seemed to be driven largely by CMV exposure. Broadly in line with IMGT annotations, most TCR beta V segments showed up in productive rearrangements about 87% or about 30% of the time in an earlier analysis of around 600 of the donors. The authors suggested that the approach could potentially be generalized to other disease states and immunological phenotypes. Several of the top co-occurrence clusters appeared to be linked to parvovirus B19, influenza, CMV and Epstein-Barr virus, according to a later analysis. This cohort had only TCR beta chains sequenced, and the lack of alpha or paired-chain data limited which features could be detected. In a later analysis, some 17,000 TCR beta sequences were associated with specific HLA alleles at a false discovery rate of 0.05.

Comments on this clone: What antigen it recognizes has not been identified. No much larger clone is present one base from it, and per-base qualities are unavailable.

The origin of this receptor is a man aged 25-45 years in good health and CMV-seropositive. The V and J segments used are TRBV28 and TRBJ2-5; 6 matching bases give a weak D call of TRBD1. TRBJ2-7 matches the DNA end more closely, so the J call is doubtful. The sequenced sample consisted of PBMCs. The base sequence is TGTGCCAGCAGAGAAGGACAGATCTACGAGCAGTACTTC. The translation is CASREGQIYEQYF.